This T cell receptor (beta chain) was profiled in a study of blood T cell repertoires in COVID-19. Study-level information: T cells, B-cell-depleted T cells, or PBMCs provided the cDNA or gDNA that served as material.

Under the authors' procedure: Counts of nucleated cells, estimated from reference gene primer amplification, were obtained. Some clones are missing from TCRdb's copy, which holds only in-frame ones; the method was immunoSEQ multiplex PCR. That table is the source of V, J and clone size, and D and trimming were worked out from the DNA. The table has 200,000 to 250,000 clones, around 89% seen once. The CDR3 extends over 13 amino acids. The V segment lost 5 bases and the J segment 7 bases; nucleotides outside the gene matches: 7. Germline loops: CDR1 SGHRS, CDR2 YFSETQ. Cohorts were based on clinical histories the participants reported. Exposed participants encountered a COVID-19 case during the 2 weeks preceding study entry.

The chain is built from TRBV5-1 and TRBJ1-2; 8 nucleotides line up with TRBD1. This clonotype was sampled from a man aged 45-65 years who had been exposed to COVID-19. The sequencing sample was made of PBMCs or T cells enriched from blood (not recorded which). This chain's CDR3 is CASSLQGAGGYTF. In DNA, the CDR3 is TGCGCCAGCAGTCTCCAGGGGGCGGGTGGCTACACCTTC.